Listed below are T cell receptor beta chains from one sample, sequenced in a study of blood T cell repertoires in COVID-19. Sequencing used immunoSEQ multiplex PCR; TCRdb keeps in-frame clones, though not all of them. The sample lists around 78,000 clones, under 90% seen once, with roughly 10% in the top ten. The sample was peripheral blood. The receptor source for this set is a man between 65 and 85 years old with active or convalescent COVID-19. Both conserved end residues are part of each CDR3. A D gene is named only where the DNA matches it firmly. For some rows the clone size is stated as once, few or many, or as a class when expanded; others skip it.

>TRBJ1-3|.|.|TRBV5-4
TGTGCCAGCAGCTTGGTAGGTCGGGATTCGCCTGGAAACACCATATATTTT
CASSLVGRDSPGNTIYF
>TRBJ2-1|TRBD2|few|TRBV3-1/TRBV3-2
TGTGCCAGCAGCCAAGGTCGCGGGAGGAGTGAGCAGTTCTTC
CASSQGRGRSEQFF
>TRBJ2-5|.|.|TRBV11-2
TGTGCCAGCAGCTTAGCCCGGGGTATAGGGGAGACCCAGTACTTC
CASSLARGIGETQYF
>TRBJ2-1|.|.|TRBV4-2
TGTGCCAGCAGCCAAGGCCAAGCGGACAATGAGCAGTTCTTC
CASSQGQADNEQFF
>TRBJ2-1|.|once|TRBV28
TGTGCCAGCAGTTTAAGGCAGGCATCCTACAATGAGCAGTTCTTC
CASSLRQASYNEQFF
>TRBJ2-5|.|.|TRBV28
TGTGCCAGCAGTGAGGGGGGGGAAGAGACCCAGTACTTC
CASSEGGEETQYF
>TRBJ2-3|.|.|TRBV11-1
TGTGCCAGCAGCTTAGGCAGGGGCGGTAAAGATACGCAGTATTTT
CASSLGRGGKDTQYF
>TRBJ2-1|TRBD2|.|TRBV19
TGTGCCAGTAGAGGACTAGCGGGACTGAGCTCCTACAATGAGCAGTTCTTC
CASRGLAGLSSYNEQFF
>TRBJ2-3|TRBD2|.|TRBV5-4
TGTGCCAGCAGCCCCTCCTGGGGGGGGGATACGCAGTATTTT
CASSPSWGGDTQYF
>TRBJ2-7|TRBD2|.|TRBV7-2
TGTGCCAGCAGCCCTCTAGCGGGAACCTACGAGCAGTACTTC
CASSPLAGTYEQYF
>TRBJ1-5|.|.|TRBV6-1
TGTGCCAGCGGACCTTTTGGACAGCGCAATCAGCCCCAGCATTTT
CASGPFGQRNQPQHF
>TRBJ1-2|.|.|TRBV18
TGTGCCAGCTCCCCTTCGGGGGACTATGGCTACACCTTC
CASSPSGDYGYTF
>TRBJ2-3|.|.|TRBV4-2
TGTGCCAGCAGCCTTCGCGGGGGCACAGATACGCAGTATTTT
CASSLRGGTDTQYF
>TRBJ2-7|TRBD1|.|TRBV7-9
TGTGCCAGCAGCTTGAGGACAGGGAGTCACGAGCAGTACTTC
CASSLRTGSHEQYF
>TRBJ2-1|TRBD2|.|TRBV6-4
TGTGCCAGCAGTGATGGGGCTAGCGGGAGACCTACGGGGGGCTACAATGAGCAGTTCTTC
CASSDGASGRPTGGYNEQFF
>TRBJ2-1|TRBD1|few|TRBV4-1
TGCGCCAGCAGCCATGAACCGGGACAGCGGCAGTTCTTC
CASSHEPGQRQFF
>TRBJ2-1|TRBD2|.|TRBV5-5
TGTGCCAGCACCCACACAGCGGGAGGGTATGTCGATGAGCAGTTCTTC
CASTHTAGGYVDEQFF
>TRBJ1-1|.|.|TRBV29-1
TGCAGCGTAAACAGGGTTGGCACTGAAGCTTTCTTT
CSVNRVGTEAFF
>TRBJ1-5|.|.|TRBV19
TGTGCCAGTAGTATAGGGCCAGGGCACAATCAGCCCCAGCATTTT
CASSIGPGHNQPQHF